Shown below are 15 T cell receptor beta chains from a single sample sequenced in a study of shared T cell receptors in the human thymus. Method: immunoSEQ multiplex PCR; TCRdb's copy keeps in-frame clones and lacks some. The table shows hundreds of thousands of clones, with roughly 90% occurring only once. In addition, the sample was reused for a study of human thymus T cells.

Sequencing used thymocytes. These TCRs come from a boy in the first two years of life with a congenital heart defect.

V usage is TRBV27 and J usage is TRBJ1-2; TRBD1 might be the D (6 bases). The V end lost 6 bases, the J end lost 8 bases, and 19 bases lay between the germline ends. Germline-derived CDR1 and CDR2 are MNHEY and SMNVEV (reference sequence). The CDR3 totals 14 residues. The CDR3 nucleotides are TGTGCCAGCAGCCCAAGGGACACGTGGTGGGGCTACACCTTC. It specifies CASSPRDTWWGYTF.

The chain joins TRBV14 to TRBJ2-7, with D possibly TRBD2 on 6 matching bases. Germline lookup yields CDR1 SGHDN and CDR2 FVKESK. The CDR3 covers 15 residues. V was pared by 1 base and J by 0 bases, with 10 bases between. The CDR3 spells CASSQAGGISYEQYF. Written as DNA, the CDR3 is TGTGCCAGCAGCCAAGCAGGCGGGATCTCCTACGAGCAGTACTTC.

The chain has TRBV5-4 and TRBJ2-7, with 10 bases matching TRBD1. CDR1 SGHNT and CDR2 YYREEE come from the germline V gene (reference sequence). J gave up 1 base and V 3 bases, and 13 bases lay outside the gene matches. The CDR3 spans 18 residues. The CDR3 protein is CASSSQDRGRFPSYEQYF. In DNA form, the CDR3 reads TGTGCCAGCAGCTCCCAGGACAGGGGGAGGTTCCCTTCCTACGAGCAGTACTTC.

The chain recombines TRBV28 with TRBJ2-7; 14 bases are a match to TRBD2. Trimming at V came to 3 bases and at J to 3 bases, leaving 10 bases not matched to a gene. The CDR3 extends over 18 amino acids. From germline, CDR1 is MDHEN and CDR2 SYDVKM. Here the CDR3 DNA reads TGTGCCAGCAGTTTCGGGACTAGCGGGAGTCCCCCCCACTACGAGCAGTACTTC. Translation: CASSFGTSGSPPHYEQYF.

V and J are TRBV11-3 and TRBJ2-1; D may be TRBD2 (6 bases). Germline lookup yields CDR1 SGHNT and CDR2 YENEEA. This CDR3 has 15 amino acids. Trimming removed 2 bases at V and 6 bases at J, with 14 bases between. In DNA, the CDR3 is TGTGCCAGCAGCTTATCTGGAACGGGAGTCAATGAGCAGTTCTTC. Translated, it gives CASSLSGTGVNEQFF.

The chain carries TRBV2 and TRBJ2-4; 9 bases match TRBD2. The V gene's germline CDR1 is SNHLY and CDR2 FYNNEI. The CDR3 spans 16 residues. With 0 bases clipped from V and 5 bases from J, the junction kept 5 bases outside the gene matches. The CDR3: CASSEALAGLENIQYF. CDR3 DNA sequence: TGTGCCAGCAGTGAAGCGCTAGCGGGATTGGAAAACATTCAGTACTTC.

CDR3 DNA sequence: TGTGCCAGCTCACCACGGGGGGGGCTGGAAACTAACACTGAAGCTTTCTTT. This codes for CASSPRGGLETNTEAFF. V gene TRBV18 combines with J gene TRBJ1-1, with D maybe TRBD1 (6 bases). This CDR3 is built from 17 residues. V was clipped by 1 base and J by 2 bases, with 17 bases between them. CDR1 and CDR2 from the germline V gene are KGHSH and LQKENI.

The chain carries TRBV5-1 and TRBJ1-4, with TRBD1 matching 9 bases. V was pared by 4 bases and J by 1 base, with 2 bases of the junction left unmatched. The CDR3 length is 15 residues. Germline assignment: CDR1 SGHRS and CDR2 YFSETQ. CDR3 in DNA: TGCGCCAGCAGCGTGGGACAGGGAACTAATGAAAAACTGTTTTTT. Its protein product is CASSVGQGTNEKLFF.

V and J are TRBV6-5 and TRBJ2-7; 8 bases align to TRBD2. V shed 5 bases, J shed 2 bases, and the junction held 5 bases outside the gene matches. There are 14 residues in the CDR3. CDR1 and CDR2 (germline): MNHEY, SVGAGI. CDR3 nucleotides: TGTGCCAGCAGTGGTAGCGGGGTCCCCTACGAGCAGTACTTC. As protein: CASSGSGVPYEQYF.

The chain couples TRBV6-6 to TRBJ2-3; the D is unclear. Germline V gene data show CDR1 as MNHNY and CDR2 as SVGAGI (reference sequence). V was clipped by 3 bases and J by 0 bases, with 13 bases between them. The CDR3 is 16 residues long. CDR3 loop: CASSYFRIASTDTQYF. CDR3 coding DNA: TGTGCCAGCAGTTATTTTAGAATTGCTAGCACAGATACGCAGTATTTT.

V is TRBV27 and J is TRBJ1-2; TRBD1 agrees at 7 bases. The CDR3 extends over 17 amino acids. The trim removed 3 bases at V and 2 bases at J, leaving 12 bases unmatched. Germline V CDR1 and CDR2: MNHEY, SMNVEV (reference sequence). The DNA for the CDR3 is TGTGCCAGCAGTTTTAAGGGGGCGCCTACGATGAACTATGGCTACACCTTC. Residues: CASSFKGAPTMNYGYTF.

The genes are TRBV27 and TRBJ2-3, with TRBD2 identical over 11 bases. With 1 base clipped from V and 3 bases from J, the junction kept 9 bases outside the gene matches. Germline values: CDR1 MNHEY, CDR2 SMNVEV (reference sequence). CDR3 length: 18 residues. CDR3 in DNA: TGTGCCAGCAGTTTATTCAGGCTAGCGGGAGGAATGACAGATACGCAGTATTTT. This codes for CASSLFRLAGGMTDTQYF.

This chain uses TRBV30 with TRBJ2-7; 7 bases align to TRBD1. V shed 2 bases, J shed 1 base, and the junction held 2 bases outside the gene matches. This CDR3 has 13 residues. Germline loops: CDR1 GTSNPN, CDR2 SVGIG (reference sequence). The CDR3 DNA is TGTGCCTGGAGTTTGACAGGGTCCTACGAGCAGTACTTC. It codes for CAWSLTGSYEQYF.

DNA of the CDR3: TGTGCCAGCAGTACCCGCCTGAGGGAGGGCATTCAGTACTTC. Translated: CASSTRLREGIQYF. The gene calls are TRBV28 and TRBJ2-4, with 7 bases identical to TRBD2. The CDR3 spans 14 residues. The junction had 10 bases not matched to a gene; V was cut back by 5 bases and J by 9 bases. Germline CDR1 and CDR2: MDHEN and SYDVKM.

This clone was picked up a small number of times. The gene calls are TRBV5-4 and TRBJ1-4; TRBD1 is a possible D gene (6 bases). Trimming shortened V by 4 bases and J by 5 bases, and 15 bases separated the two germline ends. Germline loops: CDR1 SGHNT, CDR2 YYREEE (reference sequence). The CDR3 loop spans 15 amino acids. The CDR3 sequence is CASSIRGGPNEKLFF. CDR3 coding DNA: TGTGCCAGCAGCATCCGAGGGGGACCAAATGAAAAACTGTTTTTT.